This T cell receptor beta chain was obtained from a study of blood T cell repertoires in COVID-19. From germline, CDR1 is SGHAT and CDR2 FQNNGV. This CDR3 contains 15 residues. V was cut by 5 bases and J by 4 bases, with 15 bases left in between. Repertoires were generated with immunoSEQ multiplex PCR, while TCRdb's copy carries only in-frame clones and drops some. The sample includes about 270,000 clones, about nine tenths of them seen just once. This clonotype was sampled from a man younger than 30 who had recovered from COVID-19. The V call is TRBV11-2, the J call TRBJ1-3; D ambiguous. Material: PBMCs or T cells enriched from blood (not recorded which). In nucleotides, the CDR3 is TGTGCCAGCAGCCCACAGATGTTTTCGGGAAACACCATATATTTT. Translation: CASSPQMFSGNTIYF.